These 21 T cell receptor beta chains were all obtained from the same sample, sequenced in a study of T cells in Graves' hyperthyroidism and ophthalmopathy. Amplification of TCR beta CDR3 regions was performed using RNA transcripts as template. First-round RT-PCR with HTBI primers amplified the TCR CDR3 region. TCRdb used MiXCR to reprocess the multiplex PCR reads, holding one entry per CDR3 protein. Of about 590,000 distinct CDR3 sequences in the sample, 15% to 19% were seen once. The specimen sequenced was blood. The receptor set was obtained from a woman aged 25 to 39 with Graves' hyperthyroidism.

The table lists this clonotype with many counts. The rearrangement uses TRBV20-1 and TRBJ1-5, with a possible D match to TRBD1 (6 bases). The V end lost 6 bases, the J end lost 1 base, and 16 bases lay between the germline ends. The CDR3 extends over 15 amino acids. The germline V gene encodes CDR1 DFQATT and CDR2 SNEGSKA (reference sequence). This chain's CDR3 is CSAGGASGSNQPQHF. In DNA, the CDR3 is TGCAGTGCAGGGGGGGCCTCGGGGAGCAATCAGCCCCAGCATTTT.

This clonotype was seen a few times. The chain combines TRBV6-1 with TRBJ2-1; a weak D match, TRBD2 (5 bases). The CDR3 sequence is 13 residues long. The germline CDR1 and CDR2 sequences are MNHNS and SASEGT. V dropped 7 bases and J dropped 4 bases, with 11 bases sitting between them. CDR3 in amino acids: CASTRLQYNEQFF. In nucleotides, the CDR3 is TGTGCCAGCACGAGACTACAATACAATGAGCAGTTCTTC.

The rearrangement links TRBV12-3 or TRBV12-4 to TRBJ1-6; 12 nucleotides line up with TRBD1. This CDR3 contains 15 residues. Trimming took 5 bases from V and 10 from J; bases not matched to a gene: 6. DNA of the CDR3: TGTGCCAGCAGTCAAACCGGGACAGGGGGCTCACCCCTCCACTTT. Translated, it gives CASSQTGTGGSPLHF.

At least ten counts were recorded for this clonotype. The chain has TRBV12-3 or TRBV12-4 and TRBJ2-1; TRBD2 matches at 7 bases. The CDR3 is 13 amino acids. The V and J ends lost 6 bases and 5 bases, in that order; junction bases with no gene match: 4. The chain's CDR3 is CASRASGNNEQFF. CDR3 sequence (DNA): TGTGCCAGCAGAGCTAGCGGTAACAATGAGCAGTTCTTC.

The V gene is TRBV19, the J gene TRBJ1-4; no firm D call. Trimming left V 6 bases short and J 0 bases short, with 8 bases between. Germline CDR1 reads LNHDA; CDR2 reads SQIVND (reference sequence). The CDR3 covers 14 residues. CDR3 nucleotides: TGTGCCAGTAGCAGAGTTGCAACTAATGAAAAACTGTTTTTT. Protein product: CASSRVATNEKLFF.

This clonotype was observed a handful of times. V and J are TRBV19 and TRBJ2-1; D is ambiguous. This CDR3 region has 13 residues. Germline CDR1 reads LNHDA; CDR2 reads SQIVND (reference sequence). Trimming took 6 bases from V and 9 from J, leaving 15 bases between them. CDR3 bases: TGTGCCAGTAGGAACTCCGGTTCGGCTGAGCAGTTCTTC. This translates into CASRNSGSAEQFF.

The gene calls are TRBV6-1 and TRBJ1-2; D call uncertain. CDR1 is MNHNS and CDR2 is SASEGT in the germline V gene. V lost 6 bases, J lost 5 bases, and 19 bases lay in between. The CDR3 is 15 amino acids. CDR3 sequence: CASRRTGMEFYGYTF. The CDR3 DNA is TGTGCCAGCAGACGGACCGGAATGGAGTTTTATGGCTACACCTTC.

This clonotype was counted at least ten times. This chain joins TRBV20-1 and TRBJ2-1; 9 bases line up with TRBD2. Trimming took 5 bases from V and 8 from J; bases not matched to a gene: 19. Germline V gene data show CDR1 as DFQATT and CDR2 as SNEGSKA (reference sequence). The CDR3 sequence is 17 residues long. The CDR3 DNA is TGCAGTGCTCAAGGGAACCGAGCGGGAGGAGTAATGTATGAGCAGTTCTTC. Translated, it gives CSAQGNRAGGVMYEQFF.

This clonotype has a count of ten or more. The CDR3 is CASSLIAGEMDTQYF. The CDR3 DNA follows: TGTGCCAGCAGCTTAATAGCGGGAGAAATGGATACGCAGTATTTT. J is TRBJ2-3 and V is TRBV7-3; TRBD2 matches 9 bases. Germline V gene data show CDR1 as SGHTA and CDR2 as FQGTGA. V gave up 1 base and J gave up 6 bases; unmatched junction bases: 5. This CDR3 spans 15 amino acids.

This clonotype was observed a handful of times. This sequence joins TRBV19 and TRBJ2-1; 9 nucleotides line up with TRBD2. Unmatched junction bases numbered 4, after V lost 3 bases and J lost 4 bases. Germline loops: CDR1 LNHDA, CDR2 SQIVND (reference sequence). CDR3 length: 15 amino acids. CDR3 DNA sequence: TGTGCCAGTAGTATTGTTCTAGCGGGATACAATGAGCAGTTCTTC. This encodes CASSIVLAGYNEQFF. Looking up the rest from reference TRBV19 and TRBJ2-1 gives the full variable domain: DGGITQSPKYLFRKEGQNVTLSCEQNLNHDAMYWYRQDPGQGLRLIYYSQIVNDFQKGDIAEGYSVSREKKESFPLTVTSAQKNPTAFYLCASSIVLAGYNEQFFGPGTRLTVL.

This clonotype was seen only a few times. The V gene is TRBV19, the J gene TRBJ1-1; TRBD1 agrees at 9 bases. V lost 10 bases to trimming and J lost 6 bases; unmatched junction nucleotides: 15. The germline gives CDR1 LNHDA, CDR2 SQIVND (reference sequence). There are 15 residues in the CDR3. CDR3 sequence: CATREVGQGFAEAFF. CDR3 coding DNA: TGTGCCACCCGGGAGGTGGGACAGGGTTTCGCTGAAGCTTTCTTT.

This clonotype was observed many times. The rearrangement links TRBV29-1 to TRBJ2-7, with a weak D call TRBD2 (5 bases). V dropped 7 bases and J dropped 4 bases, with 17 bases sitting between them. The CDR3 spans 13 residues. From germline, CDR1 is SQVTM and CDR2 ANQGSEA. The CDR3 nucleotides are TGCAGCGCCATGCCTAGCTATACTTACGAGCAGTACTTC. Translating gives CSAMPSYTYEQYF.

Ten or more counts support this clonotype. This chain uses TRBV20-1 with TRBJ1-6; TRBD1 matches at 11 bases. Germline CDR1 DFQATT, CDR2 SNEGSKA (reference sequence). The ends lost 4 bases at V and 14 bases at J; junction bases unmatched: 10. The CDR3 has 14 residues. The CDR3 reads CSATSWTGGAALHF. The DNA for the CDR3 is TGCAGTGCTACAAGTTGGACAGGGGGCGCGGCCCTCCACTTT.

This chain links TRBV7-6 with TRBJ2-3; D not resolved. CDR3 length equals 17 residues. CDR1 and CDR2 from the germline V gene are SGHVS and FNYEAQ. V lost 0 bases to trimming and J lost 3 bases, with 16 bases between them. The CDR3 sequence is CASSLASNGAGTDTQYF. As DNA, the CDR3 is TGTGCCAGCAGCTTAGCGAGTAACGGAGCCGGGACAGATACGCAGTATTTT. The variable domain in full, completed from reference TRBV7-6 and TRBJ2-3, reads GAGVSQSPRYKVTKRGQDVALRCDPISGHVSLYWYRQALGQGPEFLTYFNYEAQQDKSGLPNDRFSAERPEGSISTLTIQRTEQRDSAMYRCASSLASNGAGTDTQYFGPGTRLTVL.

This sequence joins TRBV5-1 and TRBJ2-7; TRBD2 might be the D (6 bases). Germline CDR1 is SGHRS and CDR2 is YFSETQ. Trimming took 1 base from V and 2 from J, leaving 19 bases between them. This CDR3 is built from 17 residues. The CDR3 sequence is CASSLTGQTEGAYEQYF. The CDR3 coding sequence is TGCGCCAGCAGCTTGACCGGTCAAACGGAGGGTGCCTACGAGCAGTACTTC.

The sample holds many counts of this clonotype. V gene TRBV12-3 or TRBV12-4 combines with J gene TRBJ2-1; possibly TRBD1 for D (6 bases). Trimming took 2 bases from V and 10 from J, leaving 15 bases between them. The CDR3 has 14 residues. The CDR3 DNA reads TGTGCCAGCAGTTTATTGGCCCCAGGGGTAGAGCAGTTCTTC. Translation: CASSLLAPGVEQFF.

This chain connects TRBV11-3 to TRBJ2-3; tentatively, D is TRBD2 (6 bases). CDR3 length: 15 residues. V was cut by 3 bases and J by 5 bases, with 15 bases left in between. Germline-derived CDR1 and CDR2 are SGHNT and YENEEA. Here the CDR3 DNA reads TGTGCCAGCAGCTTTGACGGGAGCGGTGGAGATACGCAGTATTTT. Its protein is CASSFDGSGGDTQYF.

About this clonotype itself: A much larger clone sits a single nucleotide away, making a read error possible. The chain employs TRBV5-1 and TRBJ1-3; perhaps TRBD1 as D (5 bases). CDR1 and CDR2 from the germline V gene are SGHRS and YFSETQ. CDR3 size: 13 residues. CDR3 sequence reads: CASTWGPGDTIYF. CDR3 nucleotides: TGCGCCAGCACCTGGGGACCTGGAGACACCATATATTTT.

This clonotype was counted between two and nine times. V is TRBV27 and J is TRBJ1-1, with no clear D. Germline loops: CDR1 MNHEY, CDR2 SMNVEV (reference sequence). The V end lost 1 base, the J end lost 5 bases, and 8 bases lay between the germline ends. The CDR3 is 13 amino acids. CDR3 residues: CASSLWERTEAFF. Here the CDR3 DNA reads TGTGCCAGCAGTTTATGGGAACGGACTGAAGCTTTCTTT.

This clonotype was observed many times. CDR3 DNA sequence: TGTGCCAGCTCTATTAGCACAGATACGCAGTATTTT. Its protein product is CASSISTDTQYF. V usage is TRBV28 and J usage is TRBJ2-3; D gene ambiguous. Germline CDR1 MDHEN, CDR2 SYDVKM. There are 12 residues in the CDR3. Trimming shortened V by 8 bases and J by 0 bases, and 6 bases separated the two germline ends. The variable domain in full, with the rest retrieved from reference TRBV28 and TRBJ2-3, is DVKVTQSSRYLVKRTGEKVFLECVQDMDHENMFWYRQDPGLGLRLIYFSYDVKMKEKGDIPEGYSVSREKKERFSLILESASTNQTSMYLCASSISTDTQYFGPGTRLTVL.

This sequence joins TRBV4-1 and TRBJ2-1; 8 bases are shared with TRBD2. Germline CDR1 reads MGHRA; CDR2 reads YSYEKL. With 7 bases clipped from V and 3 bases from J, the junction kept 8 bases outside the gene matches. This CDR3 has 15 amino acids. The CDR3 loop is CASTGAGDVYNEQFF. In DNA, the CDR3 is TGCGCCAGCACGGGAGCGGGAGACGTCTACAATGAGCAGTTCTTC.